This T cell receptor beta chain was profiled in a study of blood T cell repertoires in COVID-19. There are 13 residues in the CDR3. Per the germline V gene, CDR1 is GTSNPN and CDR2 is SVGIG (reference sequence). Trimming took off 2 bases at V and 3 bases at J, with 8 bases between the two ends. Libraries were prepared by immunoSEQ multiplex PCR; TCRdb keeps only in-frame clonotypes and omits some of them. The sample yields under 85,000 clones, approximately 90% seen once. J is TRBJ1-3 and V is TRBV30, with D unclear. The sequenced sample consisted of peripheral blood. The TCR was taken from a man between 65 and 85 years old with active or convalescent COVID-19. CDR3 nucleotide sequence: TGTGCCTGGAGTCCGGGGTTTGGAAACACCATATATTTT. Translated: CAWSPGFGNTIYF. Complete variable domain (other parts from reference TRBV30 and TRBJ1-3): SQTIHQWPATLVQPVGSPLSLECTVEGTSNPNLYWYRQAAGRGLQLLFYSVGIGQISSEVPQNLSASRPQDRQFILSSKKLLLSDSGFYLCAWSPGFGNTIYFGEGSWLTVV.